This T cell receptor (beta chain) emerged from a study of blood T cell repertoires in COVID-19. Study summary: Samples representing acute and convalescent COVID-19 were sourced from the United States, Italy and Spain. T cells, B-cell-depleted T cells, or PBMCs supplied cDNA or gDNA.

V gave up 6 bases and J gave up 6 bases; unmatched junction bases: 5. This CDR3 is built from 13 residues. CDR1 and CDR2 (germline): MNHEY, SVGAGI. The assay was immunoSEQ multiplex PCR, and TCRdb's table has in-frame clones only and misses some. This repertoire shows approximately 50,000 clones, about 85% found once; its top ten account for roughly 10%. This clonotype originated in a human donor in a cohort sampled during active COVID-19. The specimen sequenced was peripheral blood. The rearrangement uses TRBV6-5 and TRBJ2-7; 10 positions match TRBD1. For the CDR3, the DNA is TGTGCCAGCAGGGGCGGGACAGGGGCCGAGCAGTACTTC. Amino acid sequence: CASRGGTGAEQYF.